This TCR beta chain was retrieved from a study of CD8+ T cells in alopecia areata. Findings and caveats of the study: Mice showed clearer TCR sharing than patients did, a gap that was possibly HLA-related.

Sequencing templates came from extracted RNA that was reverse transcribed into cDNA. Sequencing was performed with immunoSEQ multiplex PCR; in TCRdb, only in-frame clones are kept and a portion is missing. The table includes about 110,000 clones, 50% to 70% detected once. The study team obtained lesional scalp punch biopsies and peripheral blood from alopecia areata patients. In regard to this clone: Antigen specificity is unknown.

Germline V lookup: CDR1 MDHEN, CDR2 SYDVKM. This CDR3 spans 12 amino acids. V lost 5 bases and J 6 bases, leaving 11 bases between the germline ends. The sequence was obtained from a human donor with alopecia areata. Input material: NKG2D-low CD8+ T cells sorted from blood. The V gene is TRBV28, the J gene TRBJ2-7, with a possible D match to TRBD2 (6 bases). The CDR3 nucleotides read TGTGCCAGCAGTCCTATCGGGGGCGAGCAGTACTTC. It is translated as CASSPIGGEQYF.